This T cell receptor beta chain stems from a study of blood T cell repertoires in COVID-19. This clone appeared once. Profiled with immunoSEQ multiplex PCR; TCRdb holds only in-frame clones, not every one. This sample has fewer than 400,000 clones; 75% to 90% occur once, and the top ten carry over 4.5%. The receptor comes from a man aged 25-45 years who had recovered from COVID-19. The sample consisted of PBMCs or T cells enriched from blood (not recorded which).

CDR3 sequence reads: CASKYQQGRNYGYTF. CDR3 sequence (DNA): TGTGCCAGTAAATATCAACAGGGGCGAAACTATGGCTACACCTTC. V and J are TRBV19 and TRBJ1-2, with 7 bases fitting TRBD1. The CDR3 is made up of 15 amino acids. V lost 7 bases to trimming and J lost 2 bases; unmatched junction nucleotides: 10. Germline values: CDR1 LNHDA, CDR2 SQIVND (reference sequence).